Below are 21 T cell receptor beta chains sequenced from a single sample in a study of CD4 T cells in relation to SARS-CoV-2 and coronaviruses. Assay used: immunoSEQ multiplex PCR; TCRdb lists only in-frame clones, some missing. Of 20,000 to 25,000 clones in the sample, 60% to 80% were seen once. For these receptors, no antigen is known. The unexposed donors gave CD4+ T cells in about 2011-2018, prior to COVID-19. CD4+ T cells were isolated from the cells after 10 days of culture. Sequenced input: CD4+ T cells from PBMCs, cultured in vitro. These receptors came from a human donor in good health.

The CDR3 region is CASSYSSGSSYEQYF. The CDR3 nucleotides are TGTGCCAGCAGTTACTCAAGCGGGAGCTCCTACGAGCAGTACTTC. The chain couples TRBV6-5 to TRBJ2-7; 8 positions match TRBD2. The length of the CDR3 is 15 residues. The V gene end was trimmed by 0 bases and the J gene end by 0 bases; junction bases not matched to a gene: 1. Germline assignment: CDR1 MNHEY and CDR2 SVGAGI.

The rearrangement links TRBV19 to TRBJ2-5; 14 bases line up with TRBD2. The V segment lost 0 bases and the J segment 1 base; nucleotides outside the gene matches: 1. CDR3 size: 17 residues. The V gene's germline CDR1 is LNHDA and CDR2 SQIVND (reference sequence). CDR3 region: CASSIEGTSGGQETQYF. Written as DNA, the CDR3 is TGTGCCAGTAGTATAGAGGGGACTAGCGGGGGCCAAGAGACCCAGTACTTC.

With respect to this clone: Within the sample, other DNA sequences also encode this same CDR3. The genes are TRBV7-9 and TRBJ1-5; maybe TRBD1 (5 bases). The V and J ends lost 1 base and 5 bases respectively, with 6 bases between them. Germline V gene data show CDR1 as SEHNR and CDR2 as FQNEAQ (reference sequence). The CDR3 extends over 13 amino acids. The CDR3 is CASSLEGDQPQHF. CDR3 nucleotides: TGTGCCAGCAGCTTAGAAGGGGATCAGCCCCAGCATTTT. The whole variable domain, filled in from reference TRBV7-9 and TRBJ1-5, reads DTGVSQNPRHKITKRGQNVTFRCDPISEHNRLYWYRQTLGQGPEFLTYFQNEAQLEKSRLLSDRFSAERPKGSFSTLEIQRTEQGDSAMYLCASSLEGDQPQHFGDGTRLSIL.

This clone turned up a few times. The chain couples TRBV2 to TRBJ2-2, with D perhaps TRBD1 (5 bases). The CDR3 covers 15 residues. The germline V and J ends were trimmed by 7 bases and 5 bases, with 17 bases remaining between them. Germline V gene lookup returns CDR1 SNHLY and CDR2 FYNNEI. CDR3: CASTAFGQGTGELFF. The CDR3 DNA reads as TGTGCCAGCACGGCGTTTGGGCAGGGTACCGGGGAGCTGTTTTTT.

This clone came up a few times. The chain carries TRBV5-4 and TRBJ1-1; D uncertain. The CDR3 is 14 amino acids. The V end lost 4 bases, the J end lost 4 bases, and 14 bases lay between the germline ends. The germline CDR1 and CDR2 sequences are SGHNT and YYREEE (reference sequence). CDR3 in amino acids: CASSLNPTPTEAFF. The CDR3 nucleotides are TGTGCCAGCAGCCTTAATCCAACCCCCACTGAAGCTTTCTTT.

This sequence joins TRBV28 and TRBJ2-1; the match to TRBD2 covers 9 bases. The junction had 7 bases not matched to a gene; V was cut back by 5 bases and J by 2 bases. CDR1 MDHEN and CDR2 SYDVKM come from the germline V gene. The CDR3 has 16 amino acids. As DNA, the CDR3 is TGTGCCAGCAGTCCGACTAGCGGAGGGGCCTACAATGAGCAGTTCTTC. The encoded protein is CASSPTSGGAYNEQFF.

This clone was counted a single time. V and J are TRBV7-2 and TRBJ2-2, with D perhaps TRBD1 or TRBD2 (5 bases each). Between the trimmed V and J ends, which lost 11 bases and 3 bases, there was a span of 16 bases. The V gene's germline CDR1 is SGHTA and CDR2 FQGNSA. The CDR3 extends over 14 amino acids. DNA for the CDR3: TGTGCCGGATCCGGGACGCTATACACCGGGGAGCTGTTTTTT. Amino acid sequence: CAGSGTLYTGELFF. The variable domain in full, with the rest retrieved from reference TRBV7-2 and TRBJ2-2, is GAGVSQSPSNKVTEKGKDVELRCDPISGHTALYWYRQSLGQGLEFLIYFQGNSAPDKSGLPSDRFSAERTGGSVSTLTIQRTQQEDSAVYLCAGSGTLYTGELFFGEGSRLTVL.

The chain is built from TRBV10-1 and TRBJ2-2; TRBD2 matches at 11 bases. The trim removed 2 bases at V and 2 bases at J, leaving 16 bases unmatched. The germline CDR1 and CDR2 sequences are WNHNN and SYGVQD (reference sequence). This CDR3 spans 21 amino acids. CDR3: CASSEPTSGTKFPLNTGELFF. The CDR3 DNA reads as TGCGCCAGCAGTGAGCCGACTAGCGGGACAAAGTTTCCCCTCAACACCGGGGAGCTGTTTTTT.

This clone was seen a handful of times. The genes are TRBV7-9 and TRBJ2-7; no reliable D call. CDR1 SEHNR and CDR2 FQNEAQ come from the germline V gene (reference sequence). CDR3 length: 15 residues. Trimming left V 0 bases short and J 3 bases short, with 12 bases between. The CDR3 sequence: CASSLASTANYEQYF. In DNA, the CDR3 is TGTGCCAGCAGCTTAGCGAGCACAGCCAACTACGAGCAGTACTTC. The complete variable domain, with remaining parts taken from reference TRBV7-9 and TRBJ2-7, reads DTGVSQNPRHKITKRGQNVTFRCDPISEHNRLYWYRQTLGQGPEFLTYFQNEAQLEKSRLLSDRFSAERPKGSFSTLEIQRTEQGDSAMYLCASSLASTANYEQYFGPGTRLTVT.

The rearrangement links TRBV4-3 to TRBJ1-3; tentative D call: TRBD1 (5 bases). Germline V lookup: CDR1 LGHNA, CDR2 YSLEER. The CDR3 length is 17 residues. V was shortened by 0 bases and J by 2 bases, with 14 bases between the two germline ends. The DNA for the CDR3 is TGCGCCAGCAGCCAAGATTCGGGGGGGGGACCTGGAAACACCATATATTTT. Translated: CASSQDSGGGPGNTIYF.

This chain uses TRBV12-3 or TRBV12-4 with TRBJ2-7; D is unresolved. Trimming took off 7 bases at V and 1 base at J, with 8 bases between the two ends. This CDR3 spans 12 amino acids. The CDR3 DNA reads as TGTGCCAGCATGGGCAGTTCCTACGAGCAGTACTTC. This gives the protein CASMGSSYEQYF.

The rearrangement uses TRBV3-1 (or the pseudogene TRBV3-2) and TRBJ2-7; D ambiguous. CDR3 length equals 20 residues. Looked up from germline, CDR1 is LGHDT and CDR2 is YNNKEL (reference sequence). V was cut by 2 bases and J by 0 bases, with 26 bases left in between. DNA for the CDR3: TGTGCCAGCAGCCAACTCGGACCGCTTACGATATTTCGTGGCTCCTACGAGCAGTACTTC. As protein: CASSQLGPLTIFRGSYEQYF.

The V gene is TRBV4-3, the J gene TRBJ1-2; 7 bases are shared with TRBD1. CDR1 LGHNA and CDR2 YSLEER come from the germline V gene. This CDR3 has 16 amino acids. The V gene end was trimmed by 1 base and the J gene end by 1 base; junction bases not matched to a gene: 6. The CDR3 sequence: CASSQGVDRYNYGYTF. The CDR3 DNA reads TGCGCCAGCAGCCAAGGAGTGGACAGGTATAACTATGGCTACACCTTC.

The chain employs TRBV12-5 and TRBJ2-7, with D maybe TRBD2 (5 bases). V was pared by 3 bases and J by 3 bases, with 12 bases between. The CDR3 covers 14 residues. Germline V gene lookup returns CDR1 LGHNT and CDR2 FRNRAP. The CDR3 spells CASGFTRADYEQYF. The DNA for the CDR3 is TGTGCTAGTGGTTTTACGAGGGCGGACTACGAGCAGTACTTC. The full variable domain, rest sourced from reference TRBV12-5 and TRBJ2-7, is DARVTQTPRHKVTEMGQEVTMRCQPILGHNTVFWYRQTMMQGLELLAYFRNRAPLDDSGMPKDRFSAEMPDATLATLKIQPSEPRDSAVYFCASGFTRADYEQYFGPGTRLTVT.

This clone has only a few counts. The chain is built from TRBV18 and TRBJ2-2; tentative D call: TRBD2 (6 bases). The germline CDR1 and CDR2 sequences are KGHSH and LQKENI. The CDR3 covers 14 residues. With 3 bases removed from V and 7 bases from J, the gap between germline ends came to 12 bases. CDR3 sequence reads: CASSPGGTNGELFF. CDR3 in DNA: TGTGCCAGCTCACCCGGCGGGACGAACGGGGAGCTGTTTTTT.

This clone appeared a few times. This CDR3 is CASSGGWGDEQYF. As DNA, the CDR3 is TGTGCCAGCAGTGGGGGCTGGGGCGACGAGCAGTACTTC. The chain uses TRBV2 and TRBJ2-7; maybe TRBD1 (5 bases). Trimming took off 4 bases at V and 5 bases at J, with 12 bases between the two ends. The CDR3 length is 13 residues. The germline CDR1 and CDR2 sequences are SNHLY and FYNNEI.

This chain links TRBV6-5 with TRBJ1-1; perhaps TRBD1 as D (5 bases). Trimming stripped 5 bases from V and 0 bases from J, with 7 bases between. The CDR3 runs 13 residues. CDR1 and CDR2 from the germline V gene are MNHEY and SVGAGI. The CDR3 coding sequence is TGTGCCAGCAGTACGACAGTGAACACTGAAGCTTTCTTT. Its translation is CASSTTVNTEAFF.

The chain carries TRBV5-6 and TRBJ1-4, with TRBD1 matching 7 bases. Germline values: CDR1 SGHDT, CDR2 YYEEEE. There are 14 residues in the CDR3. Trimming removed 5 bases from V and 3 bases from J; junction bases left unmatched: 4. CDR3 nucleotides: TGTGCCAGCAGAAGGACAGGATCTAATGAAAAACTGTTTTTT. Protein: CASRRTGSNEKLFF.

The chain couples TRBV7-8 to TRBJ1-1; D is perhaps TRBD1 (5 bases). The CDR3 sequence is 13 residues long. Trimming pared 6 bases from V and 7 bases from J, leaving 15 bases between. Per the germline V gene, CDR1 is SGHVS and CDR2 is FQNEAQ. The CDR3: CASRTRQSLEAFF. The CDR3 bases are TGTGCCAGCAGGACACGACAGAGCCTTGAAGCTTTCTTT.

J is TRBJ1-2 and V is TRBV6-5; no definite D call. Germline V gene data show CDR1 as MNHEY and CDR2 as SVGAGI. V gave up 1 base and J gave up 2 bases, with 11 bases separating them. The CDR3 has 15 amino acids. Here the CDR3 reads CASSYLPSTNYGYTF. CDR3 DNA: TGTGCCAGCAGTTACTTACCCAGTACCAACTATGGCTACACCTTC.

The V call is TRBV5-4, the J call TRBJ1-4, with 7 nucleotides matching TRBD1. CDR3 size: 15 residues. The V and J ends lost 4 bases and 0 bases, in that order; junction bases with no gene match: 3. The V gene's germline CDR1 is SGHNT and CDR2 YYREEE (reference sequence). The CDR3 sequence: CASSHDRATNEKLFF. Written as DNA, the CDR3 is TGTGCCAGCAGCCATGACAGGGCAACTAATGAAAAACTGTTTTTT. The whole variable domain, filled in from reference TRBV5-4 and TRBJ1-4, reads ETGVTQSPTHLIKTRGQQVTLRCSSQSGHNTVSWYQQALGQGPQFIFQYYREEENGRGNFPPRFSGLQFPNYSSELNVNALELDDSALYLCASSHDRATNEKLFFGSGTQLSVL.